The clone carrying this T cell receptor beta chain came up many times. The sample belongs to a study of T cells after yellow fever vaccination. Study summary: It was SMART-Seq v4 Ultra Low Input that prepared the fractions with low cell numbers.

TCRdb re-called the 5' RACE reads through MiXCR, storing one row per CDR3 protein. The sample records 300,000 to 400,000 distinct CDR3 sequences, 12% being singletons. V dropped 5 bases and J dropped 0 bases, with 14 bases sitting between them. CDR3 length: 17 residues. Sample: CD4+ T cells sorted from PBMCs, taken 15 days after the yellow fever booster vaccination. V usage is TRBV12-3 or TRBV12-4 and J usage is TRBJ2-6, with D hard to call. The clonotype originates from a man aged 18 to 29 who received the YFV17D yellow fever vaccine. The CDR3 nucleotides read TGTGCCAGCAGTCCCCGGGCCCGAGCCTCTGGGGCCAACGTCCTGACTTTC. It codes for CASSPRARASGANVLTF.